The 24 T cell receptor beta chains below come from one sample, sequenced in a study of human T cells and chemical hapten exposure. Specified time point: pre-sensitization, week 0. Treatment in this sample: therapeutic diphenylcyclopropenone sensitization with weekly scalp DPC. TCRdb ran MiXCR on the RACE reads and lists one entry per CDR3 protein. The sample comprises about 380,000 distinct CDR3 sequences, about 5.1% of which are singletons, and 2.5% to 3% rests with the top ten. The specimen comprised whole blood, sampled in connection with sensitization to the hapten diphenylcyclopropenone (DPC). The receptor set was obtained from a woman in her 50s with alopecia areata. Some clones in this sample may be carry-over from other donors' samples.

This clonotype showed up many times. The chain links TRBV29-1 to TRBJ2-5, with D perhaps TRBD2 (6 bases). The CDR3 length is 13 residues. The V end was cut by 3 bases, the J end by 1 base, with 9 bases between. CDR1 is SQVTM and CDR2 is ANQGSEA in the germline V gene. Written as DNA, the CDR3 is TGCAGCGTTGAGGGGGACTTCCAAGAGACCCAGTACTTC. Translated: CSVEGDFQETQYF.

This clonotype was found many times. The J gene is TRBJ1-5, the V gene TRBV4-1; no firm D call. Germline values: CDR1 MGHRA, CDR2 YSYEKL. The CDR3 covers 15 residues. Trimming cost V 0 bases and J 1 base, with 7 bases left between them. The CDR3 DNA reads TGCGCCAGCAGCCAAGAGGGGATAAGCAATCAGCCCCAGCATTTT. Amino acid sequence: CASSQEGISNQPQHF.

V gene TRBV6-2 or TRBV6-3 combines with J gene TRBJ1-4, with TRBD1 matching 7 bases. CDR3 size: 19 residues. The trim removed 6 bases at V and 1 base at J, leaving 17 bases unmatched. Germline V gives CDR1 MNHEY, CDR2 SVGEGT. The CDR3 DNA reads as TGTGCCAGCAGATATGCCCGTGGAGGGGGCGCGGGAACTAATGAAAAACTGTTTTTT. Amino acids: CASRYARGGGAGTNEKLFF.

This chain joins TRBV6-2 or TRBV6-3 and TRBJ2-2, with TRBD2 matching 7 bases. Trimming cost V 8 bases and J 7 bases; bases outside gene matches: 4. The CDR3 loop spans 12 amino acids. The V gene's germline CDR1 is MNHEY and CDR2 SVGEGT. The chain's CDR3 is CASEAGHGELFF. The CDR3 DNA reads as TGTGCCAGCGAAGCGGGGCACGGGGAGCTGTTTTTT.

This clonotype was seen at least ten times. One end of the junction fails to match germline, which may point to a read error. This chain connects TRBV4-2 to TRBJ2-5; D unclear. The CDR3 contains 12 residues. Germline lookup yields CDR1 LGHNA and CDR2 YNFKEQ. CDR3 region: CASSQDTETQYF. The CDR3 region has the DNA TGCGCCAGCAGCCAAGACACAGAGACCCAGTACTTC.

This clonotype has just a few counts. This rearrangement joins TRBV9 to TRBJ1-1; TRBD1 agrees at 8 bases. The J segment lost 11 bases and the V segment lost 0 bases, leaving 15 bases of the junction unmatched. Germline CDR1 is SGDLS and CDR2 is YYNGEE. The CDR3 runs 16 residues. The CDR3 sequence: CASSVEAGGRPSGAFF. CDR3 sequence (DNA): TGTGCCAGCAGCGTAGAGGCAGGGGGCCGCCCTTCAGGTGCTTTCTTT.

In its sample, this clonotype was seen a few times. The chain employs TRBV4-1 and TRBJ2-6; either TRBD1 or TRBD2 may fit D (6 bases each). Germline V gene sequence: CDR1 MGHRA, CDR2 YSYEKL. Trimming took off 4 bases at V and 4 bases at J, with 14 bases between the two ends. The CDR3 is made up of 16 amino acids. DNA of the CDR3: TGCGCCAGCAGCCTCGAAGGGGGGCCCGGGGCCAACGTCCTGACTTTC. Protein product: CASSLEGGPGANVLTF.

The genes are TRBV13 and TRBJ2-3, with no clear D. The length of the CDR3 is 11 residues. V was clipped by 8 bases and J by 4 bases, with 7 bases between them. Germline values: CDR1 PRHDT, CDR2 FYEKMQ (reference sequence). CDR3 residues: CASSRPDTQYF. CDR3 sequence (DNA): TGTGCCAGCTCTCGTCCAGATACGCAGTATTTT.

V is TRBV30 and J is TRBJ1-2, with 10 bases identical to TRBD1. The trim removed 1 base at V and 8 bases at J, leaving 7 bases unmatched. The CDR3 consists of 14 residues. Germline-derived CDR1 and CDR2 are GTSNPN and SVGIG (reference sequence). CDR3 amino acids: CAWSAMGQGSGYTF. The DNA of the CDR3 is TGTGCCTGGAGTGCTATGGGACAGGGGAGCGGCTACACCTTC.

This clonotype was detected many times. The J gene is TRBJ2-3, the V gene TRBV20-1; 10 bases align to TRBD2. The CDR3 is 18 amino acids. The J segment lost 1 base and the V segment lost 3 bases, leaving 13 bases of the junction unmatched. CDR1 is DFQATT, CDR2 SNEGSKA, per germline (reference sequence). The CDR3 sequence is CSASPLAGTGVGTDTQYF. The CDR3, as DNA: TGCAGTGCTAGCCCACTAGCGGGAACGGGAGTAGGCACAGATACGCAGTATTTT.

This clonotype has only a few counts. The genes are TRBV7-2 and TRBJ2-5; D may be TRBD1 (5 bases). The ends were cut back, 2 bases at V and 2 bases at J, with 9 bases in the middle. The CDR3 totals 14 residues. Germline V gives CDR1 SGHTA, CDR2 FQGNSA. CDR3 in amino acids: CASSLTRQQETQYF. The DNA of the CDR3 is TGTGCCAGCAGCTTAACACGACAGCAAGAGACCCAGTACTTC.

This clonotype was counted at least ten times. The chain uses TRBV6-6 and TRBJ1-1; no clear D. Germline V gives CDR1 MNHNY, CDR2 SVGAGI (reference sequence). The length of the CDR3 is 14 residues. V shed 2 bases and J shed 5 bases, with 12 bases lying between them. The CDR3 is CASSYPGTKTEAFF. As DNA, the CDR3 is TGTGCCAGCAGTTACCCAGGCACGAAGACTGAAGCTTTCTTT.

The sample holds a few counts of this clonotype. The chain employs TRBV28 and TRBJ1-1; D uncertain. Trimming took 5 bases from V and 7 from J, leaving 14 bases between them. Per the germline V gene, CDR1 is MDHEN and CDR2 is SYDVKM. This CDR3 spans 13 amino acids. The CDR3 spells CASSPPRRVEAFF. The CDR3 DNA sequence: TGTGCCAGCAGTCCCCCACGGAGGGTTGAAGCTTTCTTT.

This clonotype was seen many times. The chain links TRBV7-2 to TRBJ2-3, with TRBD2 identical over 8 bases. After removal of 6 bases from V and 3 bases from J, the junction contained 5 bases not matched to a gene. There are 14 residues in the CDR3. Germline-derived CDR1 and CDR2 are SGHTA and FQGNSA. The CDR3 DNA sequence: TGTGCCAGCAGACAAGCGGGAGTGACAGATACGCAGTATTTT. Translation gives CASRQAGVTDTQYF. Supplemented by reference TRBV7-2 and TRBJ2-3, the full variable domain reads GAGVSQSPSNKVTEKGKDVELRCDPISGHTALYWYRQSLGQGLEFLIYFQGNSAPDKSGLPSDRFSAERTGGSVSTLTIQRTQQEDSAVYLCASRQAGVTDTQYFGPGTRLTVL.

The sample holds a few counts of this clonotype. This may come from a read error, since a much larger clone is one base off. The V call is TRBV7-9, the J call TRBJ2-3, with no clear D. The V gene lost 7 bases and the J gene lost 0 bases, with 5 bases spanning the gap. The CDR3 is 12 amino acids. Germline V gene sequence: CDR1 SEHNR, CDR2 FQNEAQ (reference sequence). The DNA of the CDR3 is TGTGCCAGCACGGAGAGCACAGATACGCAGTATTTT. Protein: CASTESTDTQYF.

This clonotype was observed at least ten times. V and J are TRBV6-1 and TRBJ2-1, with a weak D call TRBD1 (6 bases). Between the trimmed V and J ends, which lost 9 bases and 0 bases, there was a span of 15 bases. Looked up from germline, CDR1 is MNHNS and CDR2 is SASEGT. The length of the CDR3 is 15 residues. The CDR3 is CASRDTYLSYNEQFF. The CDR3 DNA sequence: TGTGCCAGTAGGGACACATACCTCTCCTACAATGAGCAGTTCTTC.

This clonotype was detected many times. The CDR3 spells CASSLDIAENTDTQYF. CDR3 nucleotides: TGTGCCAGCAGCTTAGATATAGCGGAGAACACAGATACGCAGTATTTT. The chain combines TRBV11-2 with TRBJ2-3, with a tentative D call TRBD2 (6 bases). Germline V gene sequence: CDR1 SGHAT, CDR2 FQNNGV. CDR3 length: 16 residues. With 0 bases removed from V and 2 bases from J, the gap between germline ends came to 12 bases.

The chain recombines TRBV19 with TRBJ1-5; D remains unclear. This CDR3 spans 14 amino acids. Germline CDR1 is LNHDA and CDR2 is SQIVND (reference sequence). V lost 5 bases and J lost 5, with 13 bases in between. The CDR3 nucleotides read TGTGCCAGTAGTTTGCAGTCTCCCGATCAGCCCCAGCATTTT. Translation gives CASSLQSPDQPQHF.

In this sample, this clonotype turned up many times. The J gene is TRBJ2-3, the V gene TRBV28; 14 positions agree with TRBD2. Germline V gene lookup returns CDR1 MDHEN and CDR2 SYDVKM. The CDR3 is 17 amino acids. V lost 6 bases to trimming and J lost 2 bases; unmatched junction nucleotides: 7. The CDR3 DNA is TGTGCCAGCAGGGGGACTAGCGGGAGAGGGGCCACAGATACGCAGTATTTT. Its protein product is CASRGTSGRGATDTQYF. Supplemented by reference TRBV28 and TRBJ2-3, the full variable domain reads DVKVTQSSRYLVKRTGEKVFLECVQDMDHENMFWYRQDPGLGLRLIYFSYDVKMKEKGDIPEGYSVSREKKERFSLILESASTNQTSMYLCASRGTSGRGATDTQYFGPGTRLTVL.

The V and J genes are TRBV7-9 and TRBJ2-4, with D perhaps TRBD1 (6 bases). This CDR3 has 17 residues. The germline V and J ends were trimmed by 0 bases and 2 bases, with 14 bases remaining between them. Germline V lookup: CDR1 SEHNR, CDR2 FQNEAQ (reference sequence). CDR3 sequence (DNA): TGTGCCAGCAGCTTAGCGCAGGGGACCACCACCAAAAACATTCAGTACTTC. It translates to CASSLAQGTTTKNIQYF.

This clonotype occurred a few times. CDR3 region: CASSPGTGFHEQYF. CDR3 coding DNA: TGTGCCAGCAGCCCCGGGACAGGGTTCCACGAGCAGTACTTC. This chain connects TRBV28 to TRBJ2-7, with TRBD1 identical over 9 bases. The ends lost 6 bases at V and 5 bases at J; junction bases unmatched: 8. CDR3 length equals 14 residues. The germline V gene encodes CDR1 MDHEN and CDR2 SYDVKM. Drawing the rest from reference TRBV28 and TRBJ2-7, the complete variable domain is DVKVTQSSRYLVKRTGEKVFLECVQDMDHENMFWYRQDPGLGLRLIYFSYDVKMKEKGDIPEGYSVSREKKERFSLILESASTNQTSMYLCASSPGTGFHEQYFGPGTRLTVT.

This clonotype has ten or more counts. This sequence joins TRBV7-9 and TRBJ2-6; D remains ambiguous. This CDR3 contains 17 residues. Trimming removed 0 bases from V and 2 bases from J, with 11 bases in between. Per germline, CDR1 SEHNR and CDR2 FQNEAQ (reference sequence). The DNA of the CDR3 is TGTGCCAGCAGCTTAGCTGGGTTGGGGACTGGGGCCAACGTCCTGACTTTC. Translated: CASSLAGLGTGANVLTF.

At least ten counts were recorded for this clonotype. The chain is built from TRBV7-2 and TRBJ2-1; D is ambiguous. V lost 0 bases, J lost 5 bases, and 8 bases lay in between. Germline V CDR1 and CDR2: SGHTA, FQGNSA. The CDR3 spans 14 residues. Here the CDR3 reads CASSLAGDDNEQFF. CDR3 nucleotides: TGTGCCAGCAGCTTAGCTGGAGATGACAATGAGCAGTTCTTC.

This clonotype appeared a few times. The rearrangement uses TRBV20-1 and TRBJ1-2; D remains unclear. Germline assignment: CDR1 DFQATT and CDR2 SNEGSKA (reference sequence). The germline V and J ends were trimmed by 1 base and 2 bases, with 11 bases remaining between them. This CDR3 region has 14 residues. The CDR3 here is CSARVGEPNYGYTF. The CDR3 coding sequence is TGCAGTGCTAGAGTCGGGGAACCCAACTATGGCTACACCTTC.